These 14 T cell receptor beta chains came from one sample sequenced in a study of blood T cell repertoires in COVID-19. This table comes from immunoSEQ multiplex PCR, and its TCRdb copy is limited to in-frame clones, with some not included. This sample yields about 320,000 clones, of which 88% are seen a single time; 5% belongs to the top ten. Sequencing used PBMCs or T cells enriched from blood (not recorded which). The source is a man in his thirties or forties who had recovered from COVID-19.

The chain recombines TRBV27 with TRBJ2-3, with D perhaps matching TRBD1 (5 bases). In germline, CDR1 is MNHEY, CDR2 SMNVEV (reference sequence). The CDR3 contains 15 residues. The V and J ends lost 5 bases and 3 bases respectively, with 15 bases between them. The CDR3 DNA sequence: TGTGCCAGCAGTGAAAGGGGCATTGAGACAGATACGCAGTATTTT. Translated, it gives CASSERGIETDTQYF.

The chain joins TRBV11-2 to TRBJ2-2; tentatively, D is TRBD2 (5 bases). The CDR3 has 16 amino acids. V was clipped by 1 base and J by 5 bases, with 14 bases between them. The germline V gene encodes CDR1 SGHAT and CDR2 FQNNGV. CDR3 sequence (DNA): TGTGCCAGCAGCTTAGCGGGAAACCCGAGTACCGGGGAGCTGTTTTTT. It is translated as CASSLAGNPSTGELFF.

The chain joins TRBV2 to TRBJ2-3, with 10 bases matching TRBD2. V lost 7 bases, J lost 2 bases, and 12 bases stayed unmatched. Germline CDR1 and CDR2: SNHLY and FYNNEI. The CDR3 loop spans 17 amino acids. The CDR3 sequence is CASTVEKSGGATDTQYF. In DNA, the CDR3 is TGTGCCAGCACCGTCGAAAAAAGCGGGGGGGCCACAGATACGCAGTATTTT.

As concerns this clone: Other DNA variants within this sample encode the same CDR3. The chain combines TRBV5-4 with TRBJ2-5; D is possibly TRBD2 (5 bases). Germline lookup yields CDR1 SGHNT and CDR2 YYREEE (reference sequence). Between the trimmed V and J ends, which lost 0 bases and 4 bases, there was a span of 7 bases. The CDR3 loop spans 13 amino acids. The CDR3 sequence is CASSLGRGETQYF. In DNA, the CDR3 is TGTGCCAGCAGCTTGGGACGGGGAGAGACCCAGTACTTC.

This clone has only a few counts. The V and J genes are TRBV5-4 and TRBJ2-1; possible D gene TRBD2, 5 bases. CDR1 and CDR2 (germline): SGHNT, YYREEE (reference sequence). The CDR3 is 14 residues long. The V end was cut by 2 bases, the J end by 4 bases, with 10 bases between. The CDR3 loop is CASSLGGLYNEQFF. CDR3 DNA sequence: TGTGCCAGCAGCTTAGGAGGATTATACAATGAGCAGTTCTTC.

The chain employs TRBV5-1 and TRBJ2-1, with TRBD1 identical over 9 bases. The V gene end was trimmed by 4 bases and the J gene end by 6 bases; junction bases not matched to a gene: 8. This CDR3 comprises 15 residues. CDR1 and CDR2 from the germline V gene are SGHRS and YFSETQ. CDR3 coding DNA: TGCGCCAGCAGCCCAGCCCTGGGACAGGGCAATGAGCAGTTCTTC. The encoded protein is CASSPALGQGNEQFF.

The genes are TRBV21-1 and TRBJ2-1; TRBD1 is the table's D call, not checked against the DNA. TRBV21-1 has pseudogene status. The length of the CDR3 is 18 residues. This CDR3 reads CASSYLFNDRGTYNEQFF. DNA for the CDR3: TGTGCCAGCAGCTACCTGTTTAACGACAGGGGGACTTACAATGAGCAGTTCTTC.

The chain joins TRBV11-2 to TRBJ1-4; D possibly corresponds to TRBD1 (6 bases). The length of the CDR3 is 14 residues. Germline V gene data show CDR1 as SGHAT and CDR2 as FQNNGV. V was shortened by 4 bases and J by 7 bases, with 13 bases between the two germline ends. In nucleotides, the CDR3 is TGTGCCAGCAGCTCAGGGGCTGTGGGTGAAAAACTGTTTTTT. It specifies CASSSGAVGEKLFF.

The CDR3 protein is CSVVGQGNYGYTF. The CDR3 nucleotides are TGCAGCGTTGTGGGACAGGGGAACTATGGCTACACCTTC. The chain combines TRBV29-1 with TRBJ1-2; 10 bases are shared with TRBD1. V shed 4 bases and J 2 bases; nucleotides not matched to a gene: 1. Germline V gene sequence: CDR1 SQVTM, CDR2 ANQGSEA. CDR3 length: 13 residues.

The chain has TRBV4-1 and TRBJ1-5, with D perhaps TRBD1 (6 bases). The CDR3 consists of 16 residues. Germline V gene sequence: CDR1 MGHRA, CDR2 YSYEKL. Between the trimmed V and J ends, which lost 0 bases and 6 bases, there was a span of 15 bases. The CDR3 reads CASSQEGGPGGQPQHF. In DNA, the CDR3 is TGCGCCAGCAGCCAAGAAGGGGGTCCTGGGGGTCAGCCCCAGCATTTT.

This clone appeared a few times. The chain carries TRBV27 and TRBJ1-6, with TRBD1 matching 10 bases. J lost 6 bases, V lost 6 bases, and 5 bases had no gene match. The CDR3 loop spans 15 amino acids. Germline-derived CDR1 and CDR2 are MNHEY and SMNVEV (reference sequence). The CDR3 region has the DNA TGTGCCAGCAGCTATGACAGGGGGCGTAATTCACCCCTCCACTTT. Translation gives CASSYDRGRNSPLHF.

The CDR3 sequence: CSGTNSGNTIYF. The CDR3 bases are TGCAGCGGGACAAACTCTGGAAACACCATATATTTT. The genes are TRBV29-1 and TRBJ1-3; possible D gene TRBD1, 5 bases. V was shortened by 7 bases and J by 0 bases, with 7 bases between the two germline ends. The CDR3 loop spans 12 amino acids. Germline V lookup: CDR1 SQVTM, CDR2 ANQGSEA.

The chain employs TRBV4-2 and TRBJ2-5; 8 bases fit TRBD2. This CDR3 region has 16 residues. J lost 7 bases, V lost 0 bases, and 10 bases had no gene match. Germline CDR1 is LGHNA and CDR2 is YNFKEQ. The CDR3 DNA reads as TGTGCCAGCAGCCAAGAAGGCGGGGGGCCCGGAGCGACCCAGTACTTC. Its translation: CASSQEGGGPGATQYF.

The chain uses TRBV3-1 (or the pseudogene TRBV3-2) and TRBJ2-7; 7 bases agree with TRBD1. V was clipped by 5 bases and J by 0 bases; unmatched bases: 1. Per the germline V gene, CDR1 is LGHDT and CDR2 is YNNKEL (reference sequence). The CDR3 is 13 amino acids. As DNA, the CDR3 is TGTGCCAGCAGCGGACAGGTCTCCTACGAGCAGTACTTC. The encoded protein is CASSGQVSYEQYF.